The 13 T cell receptor beta chains below come from one sample, sequenced in a study of T cell responses to AZD1222 COVID-19 vaccine. TCRdb keeps only in-frame clones here, not all; method: immunoSEQ multiplex PCR. The repertoire consists of 90,000 to 120,000 clones, with about 85% occurring once and the leading ten covering around 2.3%. The source material was peripheral blood, sampled 28 days after the second AZD1222 dose. The source of these receptors is an adult who received the AZD1222 COVID-19 vaccine.

The chain combines TRBV5-1 with TRBJ1-1; tentatively, D is TRBD1 (5 bases). CDR1 and CDR2 (germline): SGHRS, YFSETQ. V gave up 5 bases and J gave up 4 bases, with 15 bases separating them. This CDR3 is 14 amino acids long. CDR3 bases: TGCGCCAGCAGTCCTATACCAGGGTCCACTGAAGCTTTCTTT. It specifies CASSPIPGSTEAFF.

The genes are TRBV9 and TRBJ2-5, with D possibly TRBD2 on 5 matching bases. This CDR3 spans 15 amino acids. CDR1 and CDR2 (germline): SGDLS, YYNGEE. V lost 9 bases and J lost 2, with 20 bases in between. The DNA for the CDR3 is TGTGCCATCAATCGGGGAGCGACGTGGCAAGAGACCCAGTACTTC. It codes for CAINRGATWQETQYF.

The rearrangement uses TRBV7-9 and TRBJ1-2; D ambiguous. The germline CDR1 and CDR2 sequences are SEHNR and FQNEAQ (reference sequence). V lost 8 bases and J lost 2, with 6 bases in between. The CDR3 has 11 amino acids. In DNA form, the CDR3 reads TGTGCCAGCGGGCAAAACTATGGCTACACCTTC. Its protein is CASGQNYGYTF. The full variable domain, rest sourced from reference TRBV7-9 and TRBJ1-2, is DTGVSQNPRHKITKRGQNVTFRCDPISEHNRLYWYRQTLGQGPEFLTYFQNEAQLEKSRLLSDRFSAERPKGSFSTLEIQRTEQGDSAMYLCASGQNYGYTFGSGTRLTVV.

The chain has TRBV29-1 and TRBJ2-2; 9 bases line up with TRBD1. The V segment lost 8 bases and the J segment 2 bases; nucleotides outside the gene matches: 9. In germline, CDR1 is SQVTM, CDR2 ANQGSEA. The CDR3 spans 15 residues. CDR3 in amino acids: CSSFKTGGNTGELFF. DNA of the CDR3: TGCAGCTCCTTTAAAACAGGGGGCAACACCGGGGAGCTGTTTTTT.

The rearrangement links TRBV20-1 to TRBJ2-3; D remains ambiguous. This CDR3 is 16 amino acids long. Germline CDR1 DFQATT, CDR2 SNEGSKA (reference sequence). V was clipped by 3 bases and J by 2 bases, with 18 bases between them. The CDR3 coding sequence is TGCAGTGCTAGTGGCCCCCGTCCAGAACCCACAGATACGCAGTATTTT. Amino acids: CSASGPRPEPTDTQYF.

This chain links TRBV5-1 with TRBJ2-5, with TRBD2 identical over 8 bases. Germline lookup yields CDR1 SGHRS and CDR2 YFSETQ. The CDR3 extends over 15 amino acids. V was pared by 7 bases and J by 1 base, with 9 bases of the junction left unmatched. CDR3 DNA: TGCGCCAGCGGAACTAGCGGAGCCGTCCAAGAGACCCAGTACTTC. Its translation is CASGTSGAVQETQYF.

The chain carries TRBV10-2 and TRBJ1-5; D is unresolved. This CDR3 is built from 17 residues. Between the trimmed V and J ends, which lost 2 bases and 2 bases, there was a span of 16 bases. CDR1 WSHSY and CDR2 SAAADI come from the germline V gene. The CDR3 region is CASSELVPPRGNQPQHF. CDR3 coding DNA: TGCGCCAGCAGTGAGCTTGTACCGCCAAGGGGCAATCAGCCCCAGCATTTT.

The chain couples TRBV6-5 to TRBJ2-6; no definite D call. V gave up 7 bases and J gave up 0 bases, with 10 bases separating them. The CDR3 consists of 15 residues. Germline V gene sequence: CDR1 MNHEY, CDR2 SVGAGI. This CDR3 reads CASNLQNSGANVLTF. The CDR3 nucleotides read TGTGCCAGCAACTTGCAGAACTCTGGGGCCAACGTCCTGACTTTC.

The J gene is TRBJ2-5, the V gene TRBV13, with a tentative D call TRBD1 (6 bases). The CDR3 runs to 18 residues. Trimming took 1 base from V and 7 from J, leaving 25 bases between them. Germline V gives CDR1 PRHDT, CDR2 FYEKMQ (reference sequence). The DNA for the CDR3 is TGTGCCAGCAGCTTAGAGGGTCTGAGAATCGGACAGTCGGTGACCCAGTACTTC. Translating it yields CASSLEGLRIGQSVTQYF.

This clone was recorded once. This chain connects TRBV3-1 (or the pseudogene TRBV3-2) to TRBJ2-5; possible D gene TRBD1, 6 bases. CDR3 size: 14 residues. Trimming stripped 0 bases from V and 3 bases from J, with 8 bases between. CDR1 is LGHDT and CDR2 is YNNKEL in the germline V gene (reference sequence). This CDR3 reads CASSQEPGEETQYF. Written as DNA, the CDR3 is TGTGCCAGCAGCCAAGAGCCAGGGGAAGAGACCCAGTACTTC.

The chain has TRBV30 and TRBJ2-5; no reliable D call. The V and J ends lost 2 bases and 2 bases respectively, with 9 bases between them. CDR1 is GTSNPN, CDR2 SVGIG, per germline (reference sequence). The CDR3 has 13 residues. The chain's CDR3 is CAWSKAYQETQYF. For the CDR3, the DNA is TGTGCCTGGAGTAAAGCGTATCAAGAGACCCAGTACTTC.

This sequence joins TRBV7-2 and TRBJ2-3; 8 bases agree with TRBD2. Germline V CDR1 and CDR2: SGHTA, FQGNSA. V lost 5 bases, J lost 1 base, and 8 bases stayed unmatched. The CDR3 is 16 residues long. CDR3 loop: CASSPGPTSGTDTQYF. As DNA, the CDR3 is TGTGCCAGCAGCCCCGGACCGACTAGCGGCACAGATACGCAGTATTTT.

The chain recombines TRBV19 with TRBJ2-1, with 7 bases matching TRBD1. The CDR3 consists of 14 residues. Trimming cost V 8 bases and J 7 bases; bases outside gene matches: 11. CDR1 and CDR2 (germline): LNHDA, SQIVND (reference sequence). The CDR3 DNA is TGTGCCAGTCAATACAGGGGTGGTACGAATGAGCAGTTCTTC. Protein product: CASQYRGGTNEQFF.